The source of this TCR beta chain is a study of preoperative IRX-2 immunotherapy in early breast cancer (dated by TCRdb to about 2019). Concerning this clone: The antigen it binds to is not known. Base-call qualities are not available, and no considerably larger clone is one nucleotide away.

The cysteine opens and the phenylalanine closes a CDR3 of 15 amino acids. Of all the DNA, just the CDR3 is kept, 45 bases in frame from base 1. V is trimmed back by 6 bases and J by 2 bases, and the junction contains 7 bases that no gene match accounts for. The germline V gene (reference sequence) yields LNHDA for CDR1 and SQIVND for CDR2. The sample's treatment or condition, from its label and the paper: preoperative locoregional IRX-2 cytokine immunotherapy. The samples were obtained from a phase Ib study that tested preoperative, locoregional IRX-2 cytokine immunotherapy designed to prime immune responses. Patients with early-stage breast cancer who were given IRX-2 before surgery served as donors. Library preparation was by the immunoSEQ multiplex PCR assay. TCRdb carries this immuneACCESS record with in-frame sequences only. Its versions omit some clonotypes, under half of them owing to an unresolved V gene in the studies checked, with the rest unexplained. The table for this sample lists approximately 24,000 clones; 80% to 90% of them were counted only once. The ten largest account for 9% to 10% of the sample.

The rearranged segments are TRBV19 and TRBJ2-3; the junction holds 8 bases that match TRBD2. The clonotype originates from a human donor with breast cancer. This material consisted of tumor tissue, taken after IRX-2 immunotherapy. The CDR3 amino acid sequence is: CASRDGGADTDTQYF. The sequenced DNA is TGTGCCAGTAGGGACGGGGGGGCCGACACAGATACGCAGTATTTT.